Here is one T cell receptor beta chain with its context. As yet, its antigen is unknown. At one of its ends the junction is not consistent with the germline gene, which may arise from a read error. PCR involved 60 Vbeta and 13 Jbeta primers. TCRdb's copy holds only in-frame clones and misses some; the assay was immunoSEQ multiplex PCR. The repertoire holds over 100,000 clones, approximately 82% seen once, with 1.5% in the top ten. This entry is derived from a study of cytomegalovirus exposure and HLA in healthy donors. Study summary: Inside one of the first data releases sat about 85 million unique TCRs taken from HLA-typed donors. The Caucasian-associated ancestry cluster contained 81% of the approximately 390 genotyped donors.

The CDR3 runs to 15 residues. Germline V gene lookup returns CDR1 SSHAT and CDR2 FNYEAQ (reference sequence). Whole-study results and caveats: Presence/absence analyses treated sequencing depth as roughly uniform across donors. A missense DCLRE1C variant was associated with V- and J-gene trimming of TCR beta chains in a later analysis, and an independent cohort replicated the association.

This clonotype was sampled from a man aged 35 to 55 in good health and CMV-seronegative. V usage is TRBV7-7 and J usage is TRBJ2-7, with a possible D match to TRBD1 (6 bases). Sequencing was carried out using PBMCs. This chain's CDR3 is CASSPSTGVTYEQYF. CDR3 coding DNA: TGTGCTAGCAGCCCTTCGACAGGTGTGACCTACGAGCAGTACTTC. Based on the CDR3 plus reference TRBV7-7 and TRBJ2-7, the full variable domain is GAGVSQSPRYKVTKRGQDVTLRCDPISSHATLYWYQQALGQGPEFLTYFNYEAQPDKSGLPSDRFSAERPEGSISTLTIQRTEQRDSAMYRCASSPSTGVTYEQYFGPGTRLTVT.